This passage covers 22 T cell receptor beta chains from one sample sequenced in a study of early T cells in non-severe SARS-CoV-2 infection. TCRdb re-analysed the 5' RACE reads in MiXCR, keeping a single row per CDR3 protein. Altogether more than 85,000 distinct CDR3 sequences are present, over 10% being singletons, with the ten largest covering approximately 6%. The sequenced sample was whole blood. Source of these receptors: an adult who was a healthcare worker with PCR-confirmed SARS-CoV-2 infection or an uninfected control (not recorded which).

In its sample, this clonotype was seen a few times. The rearrangement uses TRBV4-1 and TRBJ1-2; 11 bases agree with TRBD1. Per germline, CDR1 MGHRA and CDR2 YSYEKL. The V segment lost 0 bases and the J segment 0 bases; nucleotides outside the gene matches: 9. The CDR3 totals 19 residues. The CDR3 DNA is TGCGCCAGCAGCCAAGACACCGGGACAGGGGGAATACCTAACTATGGCTACACCTTC. Its protein is CASSQDTGTGGIPNYGYTF.

The chain links TRBV29-1 to TRBJ2-7; 9 bases match TRBD2. Per the germline V gene, CDR1 is SQVTM and CDR2 is ANQGSEA. V shed 4 bases, J shed 4 bases, and the junction held 8 bases outside the gene matches. CDR3 length equals 14 residues. This CDR3 reads CSVGAGAGGYEQYF. Written as DNA, the CDR3 is TGCAGCGTTGGAGCCGGGGCGGGAGGGTACGAGCAGTACTTC.

The chain recombines TRBV29-1 with TRBJ2-7, with 10 bases identical to TRBD2. The germline V gene encodes CDR1 SQVTM and CDR2 ANQGSEA. The CDR3 has 13 amino acids. The V segment lost 6 bases and the J segment 3 bases; nucleotides outside the gene matches: 5. CDR3 loop: CSVRTSGLYEQYF. CDR3 coding DNA: TGCAGCGTACGGACTAGCGGCCTCTACGAGCAGTACTTC.

This chain connects TRBV20-1 to TRBJ1-6, with D unresolved. The germline CDR1 and CDR2 sequences are DFQATT and SNEGSKA (reference sequence). Trimming took off 1 base at V and 9 bases at J, with 13 bases between the two ends. There are 14 residues in the CDR3. CDR3 protein: CSARVEGEASPLHF. DNA for the CDR3: TGCAGTGCTAGAGTTGAGGGCGAGGCTTCACCCCTCCACTTT.

The V and J genes are TRBV28 and TRBJ2-7; 10 nucleotides match TRBD2. The CDR3 totals 15 residues. Germline V gives CDR1 MDHEN, CDR2 SYDVKM. Losses at the gene ends were 9 bases for V and 3 bases for J; bases not matched to a gene: 11. The CDR3 nucleotides read TGTGCCAGGAGTCGCCAACTAGCGGGGCTCTACGAGCAGTACTTC. Translating it yields CARSRQLAGLYEQYF.

This clonotype was counted at least ten times. This chain joins TRBV15 and TRBJ1-1; no clear D. Trimming took off 0 bases at V and 4 bases at J, with 6 bases between the two ends. Germline CDR1 and CDR2: LNHNV and YYDKDF (reference sequence). CDR3 size: 13 residues. The CDR3 is CATSRDGLTEAFF. The CDR3 nucleotides are TGTGCCACCAGCAGAGATGGTCTCACTGAAGCTTTCTTT.

This clonotype was observed at least ten times. The chain combines TRBV7-2 with TRBJ2-5, with D unresolved. This CDR3 is built from 14 residues. Trimming removed 4 bases at V and 5 bases at J, with 14 bases between. From germline, CDR1 is SGHTA and CDR2 FQGNSA. CDR3 nucleotides: TGTGCCAGCAGCTCCCTTTTTGTTGGGGAGACCCAGTACTTC. Translated: CASSSLFVGETQYF.

J is TRBJ1-2 and V is TRBV12-3 or TRBV12-4; the D gene is possibly TRBD1 (5 bases). This CDR3 has 12 residues. V was shortened by 8 bases and J by 8 bases, with 15 bases between the two germline ends. The CDR3 DNA is TGTGCCAGCCATGAGATGCGGGACGGCTACACCTTC. Translation gives CASHEMRDGYTF.

This clonotype was recorded at least ten times. The chain recombines TRBV11-2 with TRBJ1-5; possible D gene TRBD1, 5 bases. In germline, CDR1 is SGHAT, CDR2 FQNNGV. The CDR3 length is 14 residues. V was clipped by 0 bases and J by 10 bases, with 13 bases between them. CDR3 loop: CASSLEPGPGPQHF. The CDR3 DNA follows: TGTGCCAGCAGCTTAGAACCAGGGCCCGGCCCCCAGCATTTT.

The rearrangement links TRBV29-1 to TRBJ2-3; D may correspond to TRBD1 or TRBD2 (5 bases each). The CDR3 totals 15 residues. Trimming left V 6 bases short and J 0 bases short, with 16 bases between. Looked up from germline, CDR1 is SQVTM and CDR2 is ANQGSEA. The CDR3 spells CSVLGDRGSTDTQYF. Here the CDR3 DNA reads TGCAGCGTCTTGGGGGATCGGGGAAGCACAGATACGCAGTATTTT.

In regard to this clonotype: A clone one base away is much larger, so this may be a read error. The gene calls are TRBV6-6 and TRBJ2-7; unclear D gene. This CDR3 contains 12 residues. Germline V gene lookup returns CDR1 MNHNY and CDR2 SVGAGI (reference sequence). The CDR3 here is CASSYSAYDQYF. CDR3 bases: TGTGCCAGCAGTTACTCGGCCTACGACCAGTACTTC.

The CDR3 DNA is TGTGCCAGCAGCCAAGGACCTAGCGGACCACAAGAGACCCAGTACTTC. Protein sequence: CASSQGPSGPQETQYF. V is TRBV3-1 and J is TRBJ2-5; 7 nucleotides line up with TRBD2. The germline gives CDR1 LGHDT, CDR2 YNNKEL (reference sequence). The V segment lost 1 base and the J segment 2 bases; nucleotides outside the gene matches: 7. This CDR3 contains 16 residues.

This clonotype was recorded at least ten times. The V gene is TRBV18, the J gene TRBJ2-7; D not resolved. CDR1 is KGHSH and CDR2 is LQKENI in the germline V gene. V lost 1 base to trimming and J lost 5 bases, with 12 bases between them. There are 14 residues in the CDR3. In DNA, the CDR3 is TGTGCCAGCTCACCACAGGCAACATTGAACGAGCAGTACTTC. Its protein is CASSPQATLNEQYF.

There are many counts of this clonotype. The rearrangement uses TRBV7-9 and TRBJ1-3; a weak D match, TRBD1 (5 bases). CDR1 is SEHNR and CDR2 is FQNEAQ in the germline V gene (reference sequence). V was cut by 4 bases and J by 5 bases, with 15 bases left in between. This CDR3 is 15 amino acids long. The CDR3 is CASSWDHAERNTIYF. The CDR3 DNA sequence: TGTGCCAGCAGCTGGGACCACGCCGAAAGAAACACCATATATTTT.

The table lists this clonotype with many counts. The J gene is TRBJ2-5, the V gene TRBV28; 10 bases fit TRBD2. Germline CDR1 MDHEN, CDR2 SYDVKM. J gave up 4 bases and V 2 bases, and 4 bases lay outside the gene matches. CDR3 length: 15 amino acids. CDR3 nucleotides: TGTGCCAGCAGTTTAGGTGCTAGCGGGAGAGAGACCCAGTACTTC. It specifies CASSLGASGRETQYF.

This clonotype came up a few times. J is TRBJ1-2 and V is TRBV20-1, with no clear D. V lost 3 bases and J 3 bases, leaving 8 bases between the germline ends. The CDR3 contains 12 residues. Looked up from germline, CDR1 is DFQATT and CDR2 is SNEGSKA (reference sequence). The CDR3 DNA reads TGCAGTGCTAGTACAGAATACTATGGCTACACCTTC. As protein: CSASTEYYGYTF.

This clonotype has just a few counts. The chain links TRBV4-1 to TRBJ1-6; D call uncertain. Germline loops: CDR1 MGHRA, CDR2 YSYEKL. The V gene lost 3 bases and the J gene lost 9 bases, with 9 bases spanning the gap. The CDR3 runs to 13 residues. The CDR3 is CASSQFLISPLHF. The CDR3 DNA reads TGCGCCAGCAGCCAGTTTCTTATTTCACCCCTCCACTTT.

This chain uses TRBV20-1 with TRBJ2-2; the D gene is possibly TRBD1 (6 bases). The CDR3 extends over 13 amino acids. Germline CDR1 and CDR2: DFQATT and SNEGSKA (reference sequence). Trimming pared 7 bases from V and 1 base from J, leaving 10 bases between. This CDR3 is CSVATGNTGELFF. The CDR3 region has the DNA TGCAGTGTAGCGACAGGGAACACCGGGGAGCTGTTTTTT.

This clonotype was picked up many times. The chain couples TRBV7-2 to TRBJ1-5; D possibly corresponds to TRBD1 (5 bases). The length of the CDR3 is 15 residues. The germline V and J ends were trimmed by 1 base and 3 bases, with 10 bases remaining between them. Germline V gene data show CDR1 as SGHTA and CDR2 as FQGNSA. The CDR3 sequence is CASSLEGRNNQPQHF. As DNA, the CDR3 is TGTGCCAGCAGCTTAGAGGGACGTAACAATCAGCCCCAGCATTTT. Based on the CDR3 plus reference TRBV7-2 and TRBJ1-5, the full variable domain is GAGVSQSPSNKVTEKGKDVELRCDPISGHTALYWYRQSLGQGLEFLIYFQGNSAPDKSGLPSDRFSAERTGGSVSTLTIQRTQQEDSAVYLCASSLEGRNNQPQHFGDGTRLSIL.

The chain recombines TRBV29-1 with TRBJ1-3; the D gene is possibly TRBD1 (5 bases). This CDR3 contains 14 residues. V was cut by 6 bases and J by 6 bases, with 18 bases left in between. Germline loops: CDR1 SQVTM, CDR2 ANQGSEA. The CDR3 sequence is CSVTILGRENTIYF. The CDR3 DNA reads TGCAGCGTCACGATTCTGGGCAGGGAAAACACCATATATTTT.

This clonotype was counted many times. The rearrangement joins TRBV7-9 to TRBJ2-2; D is undetermined. Between the trimmed V and J ends, which lost 1 base and 6 bases, there was a span of 3 bases. From germline, CDR1 is SEHNR and CDR2 FQNEAQ (reference sequence). The CDR3 extends over 12 amino acids. Here the CDR3 DNA reads TGTGCCAGCAGCTTAGTACCCGGGGAGCTGTTTTTT. Translation gives CASSLVPGELFF.

This clonotype came up a few times. The CDR3 DNA reads as TGCGCCAGCAGCACCGACAGGTTTGACGAGCAGTACTTC. It codes for CASSTDRFDEQYF. The chain is built from TRBV5-1 and TRBJ2-7, with D possibly matching TRBD1 (6 bases). Germline V gives CDR1 SGHRS, CDR2 YFSETQ. The CDR3 has 13 residues. Trimming removed 4 bases at V and 5 bases at J, with 13 bases between.